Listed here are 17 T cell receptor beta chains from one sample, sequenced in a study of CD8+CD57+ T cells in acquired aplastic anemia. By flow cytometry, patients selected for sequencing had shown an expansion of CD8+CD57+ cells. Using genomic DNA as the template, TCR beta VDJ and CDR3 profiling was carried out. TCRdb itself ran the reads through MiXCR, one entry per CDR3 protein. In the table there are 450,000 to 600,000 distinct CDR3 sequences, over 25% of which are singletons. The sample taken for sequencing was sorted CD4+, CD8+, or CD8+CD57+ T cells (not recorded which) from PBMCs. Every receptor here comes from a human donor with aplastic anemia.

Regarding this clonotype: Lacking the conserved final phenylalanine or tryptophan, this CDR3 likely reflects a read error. CDR3 region: CASSQGTGELFGYTS. The CDR3 nucleotides read TGTGCCAGCAGCCAAGGGACAGGGGAGCTTTTTGGCTACACCTCC. This chain links TRBV3-1 with TRBJ1-2, with 9 bases that match TRBD1. The CDR3 sequence is 15 residues long. Germline V gene data show CDR1 as LGHDT and CDR2 as YNNKEL (reference sequence). The trim removed 1 base at V and 7 bases at J, leaving 7 bases unmatched.

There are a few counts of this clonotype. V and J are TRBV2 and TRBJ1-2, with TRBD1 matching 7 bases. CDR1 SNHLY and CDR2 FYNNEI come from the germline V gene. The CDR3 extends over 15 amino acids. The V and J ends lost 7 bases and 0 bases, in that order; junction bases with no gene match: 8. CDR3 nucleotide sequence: TGTGCCAGCAACTACCTAGGACAGGCTAACTATGGCTACACCTTC. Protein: CASNYLGQANYGYTF. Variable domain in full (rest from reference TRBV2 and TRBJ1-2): EPEVTQTPSHQVTQMGQEVILRCVPISNHLYFYWYRQILGQKVEFLVSFYNNEISEKSEIFDDQFSVERPDGSNFTLKIRSTKLEDSAMYFCASNYLGQANYGYTFGSGTRLTVV.

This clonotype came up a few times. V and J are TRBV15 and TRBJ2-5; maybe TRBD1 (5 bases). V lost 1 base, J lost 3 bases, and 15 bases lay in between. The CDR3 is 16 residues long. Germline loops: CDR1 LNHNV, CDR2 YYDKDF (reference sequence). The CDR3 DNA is TGTGCCACCAGCAGAGGACAGACTGGCCTCAAAGAGACCCAGTACTTC. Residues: CATSRGQTGLKETQYF.

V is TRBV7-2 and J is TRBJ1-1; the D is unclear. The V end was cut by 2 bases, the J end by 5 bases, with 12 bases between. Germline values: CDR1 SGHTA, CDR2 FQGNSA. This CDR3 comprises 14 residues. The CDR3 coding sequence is TGTGCCAGCAGCTTATCGGTTTCGGGGACTGAAGCTTTCTTT. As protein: CASSLSVSGTEAFF.

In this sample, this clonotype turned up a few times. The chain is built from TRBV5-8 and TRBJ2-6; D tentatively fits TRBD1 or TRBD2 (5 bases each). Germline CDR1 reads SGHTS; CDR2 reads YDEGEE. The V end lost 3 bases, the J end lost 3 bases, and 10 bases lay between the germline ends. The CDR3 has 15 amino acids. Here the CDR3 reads CASSSGTVGANVLTF. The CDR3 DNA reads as TGTGCCAGCAGCTCGGGGACGGTTGGGGCCAACGTCCTGACTTTC.

The CDR3 DNA reads as TGTGCCAGCAGCTTCTCCTTCCGGGGGCGTGAAAAACTGTTTTTT. It encodes CASSFSFRGREKLFF. The chain combines TRBV11-2 with TRBJ1-4, with D maybe TRBD1 (6 bases). Germline CDR1 is SGHAT and CDR2 is FQNNGV. Trimming shortened V by 3 bases and J by 7 bases, and 15 bases separated the two germline ends. CDR3 length: 15 residues.

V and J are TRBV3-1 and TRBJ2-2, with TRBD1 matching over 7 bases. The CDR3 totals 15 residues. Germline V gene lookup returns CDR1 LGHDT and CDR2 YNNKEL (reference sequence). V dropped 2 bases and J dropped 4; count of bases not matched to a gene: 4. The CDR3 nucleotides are TGTGCCAGCAGCCAACGGGACAGTTCCACCGGGGAGCTGTTTTTT. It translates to CASSQRDSSTGELFF.

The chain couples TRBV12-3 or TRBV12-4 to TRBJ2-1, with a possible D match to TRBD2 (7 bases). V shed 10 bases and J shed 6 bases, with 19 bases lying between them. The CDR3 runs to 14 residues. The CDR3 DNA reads TGTGCCACCACGAGGAGTAGGGGGGGCAATGAGCAGTTCTTC. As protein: CATTRSRGGNEQFF.

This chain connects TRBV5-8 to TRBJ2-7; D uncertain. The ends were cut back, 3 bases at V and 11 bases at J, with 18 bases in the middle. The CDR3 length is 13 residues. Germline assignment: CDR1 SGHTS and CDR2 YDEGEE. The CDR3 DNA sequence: TGTGCCAGCAGCTCCTCCAGTTCGGTGATCGAGTACTTC. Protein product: CASSSSSSVIEYF.

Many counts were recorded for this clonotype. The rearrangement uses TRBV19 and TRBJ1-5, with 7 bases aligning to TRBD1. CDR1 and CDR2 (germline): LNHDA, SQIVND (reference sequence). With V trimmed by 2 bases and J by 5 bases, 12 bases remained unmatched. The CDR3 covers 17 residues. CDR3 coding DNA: TGTGCCAGTAGTATAACGGGTGGCAGGGGGTCAGATCAGCCCCAGCATTTT. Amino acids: CASSITGGRGSDQPQHF.

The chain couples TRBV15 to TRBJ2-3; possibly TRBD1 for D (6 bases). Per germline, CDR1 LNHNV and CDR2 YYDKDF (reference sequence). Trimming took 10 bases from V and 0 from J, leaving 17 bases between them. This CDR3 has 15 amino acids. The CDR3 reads CAISTGTLSTDTQYF. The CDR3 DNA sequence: TGTGCCATTTCAACCGGGACACTTAGCACAGATACGCAGTATTTT.

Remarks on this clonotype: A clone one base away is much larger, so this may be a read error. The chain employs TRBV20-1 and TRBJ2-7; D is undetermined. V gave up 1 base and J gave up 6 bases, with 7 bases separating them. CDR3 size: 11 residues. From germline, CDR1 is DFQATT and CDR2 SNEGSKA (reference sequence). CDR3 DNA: TGCAGTGCTAGAGGACTGTGCGAGCAGTACTTC. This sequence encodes CSARGLCEQYF.

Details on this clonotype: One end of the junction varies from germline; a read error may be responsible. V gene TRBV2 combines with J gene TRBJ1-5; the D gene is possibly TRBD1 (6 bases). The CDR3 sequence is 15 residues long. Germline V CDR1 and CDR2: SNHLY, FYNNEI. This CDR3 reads CASSPRTDSSQPQHF. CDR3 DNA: TGTGCCAGCAGTCCGCGGACAGATAGCAGTCAGCCCCAGCATTTT.

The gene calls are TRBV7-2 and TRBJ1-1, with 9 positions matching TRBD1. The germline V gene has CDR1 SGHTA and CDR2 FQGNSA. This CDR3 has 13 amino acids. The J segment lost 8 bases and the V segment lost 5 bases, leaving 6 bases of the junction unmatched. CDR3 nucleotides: TGTGCCAGCAGCGTTCTTACAGGGGGCGAAGCTTTCTTT. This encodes CASSVLTGGEAFF.

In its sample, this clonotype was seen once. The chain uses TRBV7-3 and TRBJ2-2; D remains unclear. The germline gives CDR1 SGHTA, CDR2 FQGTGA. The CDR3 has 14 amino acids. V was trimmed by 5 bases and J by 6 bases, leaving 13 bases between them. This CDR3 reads CASSHDSAAGELFF. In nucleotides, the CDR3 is TGTGCCAGCAGCCACGACTCCGCAGCCGGGGAGCTGTTTTTT.

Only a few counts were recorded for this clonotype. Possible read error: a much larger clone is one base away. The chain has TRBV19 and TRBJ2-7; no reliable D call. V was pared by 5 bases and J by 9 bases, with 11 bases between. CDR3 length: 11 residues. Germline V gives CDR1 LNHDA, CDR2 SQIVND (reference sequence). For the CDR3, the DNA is TGTGCCAGTAGTTCGAGCCACGGGCAGTACTTC. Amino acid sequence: CASSSSHGQYF.

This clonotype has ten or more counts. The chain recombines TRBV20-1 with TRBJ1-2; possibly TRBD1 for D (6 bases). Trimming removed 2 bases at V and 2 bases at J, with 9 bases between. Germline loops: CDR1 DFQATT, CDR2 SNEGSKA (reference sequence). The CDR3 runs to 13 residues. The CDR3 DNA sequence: TGCAGTGCTAGATCTGACAGGAACTATGGCTACACCTTC. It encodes CSARSDRNYGYTF.